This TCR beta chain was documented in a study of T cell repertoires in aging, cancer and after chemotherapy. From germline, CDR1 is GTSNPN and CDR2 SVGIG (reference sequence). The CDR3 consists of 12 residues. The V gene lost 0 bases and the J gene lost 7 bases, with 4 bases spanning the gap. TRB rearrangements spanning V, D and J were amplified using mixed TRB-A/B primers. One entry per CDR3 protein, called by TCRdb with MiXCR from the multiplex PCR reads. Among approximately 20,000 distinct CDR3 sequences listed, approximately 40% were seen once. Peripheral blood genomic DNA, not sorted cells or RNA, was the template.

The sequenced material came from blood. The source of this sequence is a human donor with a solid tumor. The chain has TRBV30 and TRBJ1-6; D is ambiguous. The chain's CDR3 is CAWSVGNSPLHF. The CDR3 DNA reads TGTGCCTGGAGTGTGGGGAATTCACCCCTCCACTTT.